Shown below are 14 T cell receptor beta chains from a single sample sequenced in a study of shared clonotypes between healthy human individuals. Produced via immunoSEQ multiplex PCR; TCRdb's table is partial and in-frame only. The table lists roughly 1,000,000 clones, approximately 80% of them singletons. Sample: memory CD4+ T cells from PBMCs. Subset meaning: CD45RA-negative fraction. The receptor source for this set is a man aged 18 to 30 in good health. Some clones in this sample may be carry-over from other donors' samples.

The chain carries TRBV5-6 and TRBJ2-7, with D perhaps assigned TRBD1 or TRBD2 (5 bases each). CDR3 size: 15 residues. Trimming left V 0 bases short and J 7 bases short, with 17 bases between. In germline, CDR1 is SGHDT, CDR2 YYEEEE. CDR3 in DNA: TGTGCCAGCAGCTTGGGTGGGGGTTCCCCCCGGGAGCAGTACTTC. Amino acids: CASSLGGGSPREQYF. Full variable domain (rest looked up from reference TRBV5-6 and TRBJ2-7): DAGVTQSPTHLIKTRGQQVTLRCSPKSGHDTVSWYQQALGQGPQFIFQYYEEEERQRGNFPDRFSGHQFPNYSSELNVNALLLGDSALYLCASSLGGGSPREQYFGPGTRLTVT.

This clone was observed many times. The V and J genes are TRBV5-1 and TRBJ2-7; 9 bases match TRBD1. Germline lookup yields CDR1 SGHRS and CDR2 YFSETQ. Trimming cost V 1 base and J 10 bases; bases outside gene matches: 12. This CDR3 spans 15 amino acids. The CDR3 spells CASSLPEGTGSRQYF. The CDR3 DNA is TGCGCCAGCAGCTTGCCCGAGGGGACAGGGTCCCGACAGTACTTC.

This sequence joins TRBV9 and TRBJ1-1; 7 bases agree with TRBD1. Trimming removed 3 bases from V and 3 bases from J; junction bases left unmatched: 5. Germline-derived CDR1 and CDR2 are SGDLS and YYNGEE. The CDR3 is 14 amino acids. This CDR3 is CASSEGARDTEAFF. The CDR3 nucleotides read TGTGCCAGCAGCGAGGGGGCGAGGGACACTGAAGCTTTCTTT. Looking up the rest from reference TRBV9 and TRBJ1-1 gives the full variable domain: DSGVTQTPKHLITATGQRVTLRCSPRSGDLSVYWYQQSLDQGLQFLIQYYNGEERAKGNILERFSAQQFPDLHSELNLSSLELGDSALYFCASSEGARDTEAFFGQGTRLTVV.

This chain links TRBV29-1 with TRBJ1-1, with D possibly being TRBD1 (6 bases). Germline V gene data show CDR1 as SQVTM and CDR2 as ANQGSEA. Trimming pared 5 bases from V and 1 base from J, leaving 11 bases between. There are 13 residues in the CDR3. CDR3 nucleotide sequence: TGCAGCGTTCGCCGGACAGAGAACACTGAAGCTTTCTTT. Translated, it gives CSVRRTENTEAFF.

The gene calls are TRBV30 and TRBJ1-4; 7 bases line up with TRBD1. CDR1 is GTSNPN, CDR2 SVGIG, per germline (reference sequence). The V segment lost 4 bases and the J segment 8 bases; nucleotides outside the gene matches: 10. This CDR3 region has 14 residues. CDR3 loop: CAWMARDREEKLFF. In nucleotides, the CDR3 is TGTGCCTGGATGGCCCGTGACAGGGAAGAAAAACTGTTTTTT.

A word on this clone: An end of the junction differs from the germline gene, which may be a read error. V and J are TRBV30 and TRBJ2-7; 7 bases map to TRBD1. The length of the CDR3 is 10 residues. The germline V gene encodes CDR1 GTSNPN and CDR2 SVGIG (reference sequence). The CDR3 protein is CAWRGGQVNF. As DNA, the CDR3 is TGTGCCTGGAGAGGAGGACAGGTCAACTTC.

J is TRBJ2-1 and V is TRBV6-1; weak D call: TRBD2 (6 bases). The CDR3 loop spans 14 amino acids. With 4 bases removed from V and 4 bases from J, the gap between germline ends came to 11 bases. CDR1 and CDR2 (germline): MNHNS, SASEGT. This chain's CDR3 is CASSVGGIYNEQFF. CDR3 nucleotide sequence: TGTGCCAGCAGTGTTGGCGGGATATACAATGAGCAGTTCTTC.

The chain employs TRBV10-3 and TRBJ2-5, with no clear D. The CDR3 sequence is 15 residues long. Germline V CDR1 and CDR2: ENHRY, SYGVKD. V was shortened by 4 bases and J by 4 bases, with 16 bases between the two germline ends. The CDR3 loop reads CAISAHGGVGETQYF. The CDR3 region has the DNA TGTGCCATCAGTGCACATGGCGGCGTGGGAGAGACCCAGTACTTC.

The V call is TRBV14, the J call TRBJ2-4; D remains ambiguous. The CDR3 length is 16 residues. The germline CDR1 and CDR2 sequences are SGHDN and FVKESK. Trimming took 2 bases from V and 1 from J, leaving 12 bases between them. DNA for the CDR3: TGTGCCAGCAGCCAAAGGCATCCGAAGGCCAAAAACATTCAGTACTTC. This encodes CASSQRHPKAKNIQYF.

The rearrangement links TRBV7-2 to TRBJ2-7; weak D call: TRBD1 (5 bases). CDR3 size: 13 residues. Per the germline V gene, CDR1 is SGHTA and CDR2 is FQGNSA. Trimming pared 1 base from V and 7 bases from J, leaving 11 bases between. CDR3 nucleotides: TGTGCCAGCAGCTTAGGGACACATGGGGAGCAGTACTTC. The encoded protein is CASSLGTHGEQYF.

This clone showed up just a few times. This rearrangement joins TRBV7-3 to TRBJ2-3; 7 nucleotides align to TRBD1. This CDR3 contains 13 residues. Trimming removed 5 bases from V and 8 bases from J; junction bases left unmatched: 7. Germline V gene lookup returns CDR1 SGHTA and CDR2 FQGTGA. The CDR3 here is CASSAQTGTTQYF. The CDR3 DNA follows: TGTGCCAGCAGCGCCCAGACAGGGACTACGCAGTATTTT.

This clone was seen a handful of times. The chain links TRBV7-9 to TRBJ1-2; maybe TRBD1 (5 bases). This CDR3 has 14 residues. The ends were cut back, 7 bases at V and 7 bases at J, with 19 bases in the middle. From germline, CDR1 is SEHNR and CDR2 FQNEAQ (reference sequence). The CDR3 sequence is CASTLSSGTFGYTF. The DNA of the CDR3 is TGTGCCAGCACCCTCTCATCGGGGACGTTTGGCTACACCTTC.

The rearrangement joins TRBV20-1 to TRBJ1-2; D ambiguous. The CDR3 has 11 amino acids. Per germline, CDR1 DFQATT and CDR2 SNEGSKA (reference sequence). V dropped 4 bases and J dropped 4 bases, with 7 bases sitting between them. This CDR3 is CSANMGYGYTF. The CDR3 nucleotides read TGCAGTGCTAATATGGGCTATGGCTACACCTTC.

CDR3 nucleotide sequence: TGTGCCTGGAGTGGGAGTTTCAATCAGCCCCAGCATTTT. Protein: CAWSGSFNQPQHF. The rearrangement uses TRBV30 and TRBJ1-5; D is undetermined. Between the trimmed V and J ends, which lost 1 base and 3 bases, there was a span of 7 bases. The germline V gene has CDR1 GTSNPN and CDR2 SVGIG (reference sequence). This CDR3 contains 13 residues.